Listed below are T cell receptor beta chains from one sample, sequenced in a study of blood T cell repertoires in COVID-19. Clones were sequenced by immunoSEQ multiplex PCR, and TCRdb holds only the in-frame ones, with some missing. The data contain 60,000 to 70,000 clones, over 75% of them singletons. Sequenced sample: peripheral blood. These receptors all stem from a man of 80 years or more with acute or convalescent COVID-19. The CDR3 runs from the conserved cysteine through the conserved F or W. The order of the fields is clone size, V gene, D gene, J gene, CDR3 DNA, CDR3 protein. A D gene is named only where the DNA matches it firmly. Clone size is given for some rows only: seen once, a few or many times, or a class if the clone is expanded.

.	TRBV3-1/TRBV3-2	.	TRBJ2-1	TGTGCCAGCAGCCAAGGGAGAGACAATGAGCAGTTCTTC	CASSQGRDNEQFF
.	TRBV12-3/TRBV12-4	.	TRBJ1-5	TGTGCCAGCAGCCGTCGGAGCAATCAGCCCCAGCATTTT	CASSRRSNQPQHF
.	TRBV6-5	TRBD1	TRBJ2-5	TGTGCCAGCAGCCGCACAGGGGGCGGGGAGACCCAGTACTTC	CASSRTGGGETQYF
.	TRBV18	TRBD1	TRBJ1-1	TGTGCCAGCTCACCCATGGACAGGGGGCGGGACACTGAAGCTTTCTTT	CASSPMDRGRDTEAFF
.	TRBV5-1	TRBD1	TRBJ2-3	TGCGCCAGCAGCTTGGGACAGGGCCCAGATACGCAGTATTTT	CASSLGQGPDTQYF
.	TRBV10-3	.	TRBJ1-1	TGTGCCATCAGACAGGGAGGGGGCACTGAAGCTTTCTTT	CAIRQGGGTEAFF
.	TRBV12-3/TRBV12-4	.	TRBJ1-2	TGTGCCAGCAGTTACACGAACTATGGCTACACCTTC	CASSYTNYGYTF
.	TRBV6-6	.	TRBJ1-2	TGTGCCAGCAGTTACGGGGGCAGTTCGTCTTATGGCTACACCTTC	CASSYGGSSSYGYTF
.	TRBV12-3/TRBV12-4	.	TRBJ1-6	TGTGCCAGCAACAGGGTAGATTCACCCCTCCACTTT	CASNRVDSPLHF
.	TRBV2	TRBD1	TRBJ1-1	TGTGCCAGCAGTGTTGGTCGGACAGGGGTAAGGAACACTGAAGCTTTCTTT	CASSVGRTGVRNTEAFF
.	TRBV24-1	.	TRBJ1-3	TGTGCCACCAGTGATTTTGGTCAGGGGACCGGAAACACCATATATTTT	CATSDFGQGTGNTIYF
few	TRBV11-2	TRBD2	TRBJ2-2	TGTGCCAGCAGACCTACTAGCGGGAGGGCCTACGGGGAGCTGTTTTTT	CASRPTSGRAYGELFF
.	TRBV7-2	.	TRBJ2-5	TGTGCCAGCAGCTTATCCCCCGTAGTCGTGCAAGAGACCCAGTACTTC	CASSLSPVVVQETQYF
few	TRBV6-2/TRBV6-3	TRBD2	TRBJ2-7	TGTGCCAGCAGCCGTCGAGCGGGAGGTCTGCACGAGCAGTACTTC	CASSRRAGGLHEQYF
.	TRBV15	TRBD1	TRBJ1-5	TGTGCCACCAGCACAAACAGGGGATCGAAGCCCCAGCATTTT	CATSTNRGSKPQHF
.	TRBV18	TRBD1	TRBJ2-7	TGTGCCAGCTCGTCCGGGACAGGAGCCAAATACGAGCAGTACTTC	CASSSGTGAKYEQYF
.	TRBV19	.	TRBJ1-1	TGTGCCAGTAGTACCTACTCCGTGAACACTGAAGCTTTCTTT	CASSTYSVNTEAFF
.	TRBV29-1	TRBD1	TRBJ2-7	TGCAGCGTTGAAGGGACAGGGGTTTACGAGCAGTACTTC	CSVEGTGVYEQYF
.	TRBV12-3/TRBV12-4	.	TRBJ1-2	TGTGCCAGCAGCGGGAGTCCCTATGGCTACACCTTC	CASSGSPYGYTF
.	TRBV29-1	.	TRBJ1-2	TGCAGCGAAACAGGGCTTTCTAACTATGGCTACACCTTC	CSETGLSNYGYTF
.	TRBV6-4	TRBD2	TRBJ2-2	TGTGCCAGCAAGCCGGGACTAGCGTCGGGGGAGCTGTTTTTT	CASKPGLASGELFF
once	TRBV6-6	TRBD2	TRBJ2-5	TGTGCCAGCACCCCAGCGGGGGAAAAAGAGACCCAGTACTTC	CASTPAGEKETQYF
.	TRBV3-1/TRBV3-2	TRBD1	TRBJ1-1	TGTGCCAGCAGCCGAGGGACAGGGGGCACTGAAGCTTTCTTT	CASSRGTGGTEAFF
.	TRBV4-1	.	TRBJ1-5	TGCGCCAGCAGCCAAGAGTCGCGGGGGGGGAATCAGCCCCAGCATTTT	CASSQESRGGNQPQHF
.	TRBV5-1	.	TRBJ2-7	TGCGCCAGCAGCTTTGACAGTTACCGCACCTACGAGCAGTACTTC	CASSFDSYRTYEQYF
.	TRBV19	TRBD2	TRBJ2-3	TGTGCCAGTAGTACGATGGCGGGGGGCAACCGTCCAACAGATACGCAGTATTTT	CASSTMAGGNRPTDTQYF
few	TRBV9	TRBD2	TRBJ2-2	TGTGCCAGCAGCGGTCTGACTAGCGGGAGAGCCGGGGAGCTGTTTTTT	CASSGLTSGRAGELFF
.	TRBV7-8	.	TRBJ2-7	TGTGCCAGCAGCTGGGGCCAGGGACTTACCTACGAGCAGTACTTC	CASSWGQGLTYEQYF
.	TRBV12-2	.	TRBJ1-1	TGTGCAAGTCGCTTAGCCGCCCCCCAGGGGGCGGCTAGAGTGAACACTGAAGCTTTCTTT	CASRLAAPQGAARVNTEAFF
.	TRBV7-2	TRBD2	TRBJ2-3	TGTGCCAGCAGCTTAGGACTAGCGGGTACGCAGTATTTT	CASSLGLAGTQYF
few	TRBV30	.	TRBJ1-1	TGTGCTCGCGGGAGGACAGAAAACACTGAAGCTTTCTTT	CARGRTENTEAFF
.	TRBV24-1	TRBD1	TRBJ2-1	TGTGCCACCAGTGATCGACAGGGCCCACGGCACAATGAGCAGTTCTTC	CATSDRQGPRHNEQFF
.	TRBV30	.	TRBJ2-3	TGTGCCTGGAGTGTTCGGTTCTCGGGCACAGATACGCAGTATTTT	CAWSVRFSGTDTQYF
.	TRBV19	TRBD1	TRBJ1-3	TGTGCCAGTAATACCCAGGGGGCTGGAGGAAACACCATATATTTT	CASNTQGAGGNTIYF
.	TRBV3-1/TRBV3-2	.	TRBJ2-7	TGTGCCAGCAGCCAAGGGGGAGGTAGGCAGTACTTC	CASSQGGGRQYF
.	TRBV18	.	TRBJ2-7	TGTGCCAGCTCAGGACAAAGCTACGAGCAGTACTTC	CASSGQSYEQYF
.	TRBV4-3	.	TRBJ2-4	TGCGCCAGCAGCCAAGAAGGACTAAACATTCAGTACTTC	CASSQEGLNIQYF
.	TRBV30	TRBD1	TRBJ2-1	TGTGCCTGGAGTGGGTGGGACAGGGTTTATTTCTTC	CAWSGWDRVYFF
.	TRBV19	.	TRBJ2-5	TGTGCCAGTAGTAAACGGCAGGATCAAGAGACCCAGTACTTC	CASSKRQDQETQYF
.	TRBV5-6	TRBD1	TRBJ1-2	TGTGCCAGCAGCTTGCTAGGACAGGGGGCTGGAGGCTACACCTTC	CASSLLGQGAGGYTF
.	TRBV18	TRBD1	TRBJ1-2	TGTGCCAGCTCCCCTAGGGACAGGGGAAGCGGCTACACCTTC	CASSPRDRGSGYTF